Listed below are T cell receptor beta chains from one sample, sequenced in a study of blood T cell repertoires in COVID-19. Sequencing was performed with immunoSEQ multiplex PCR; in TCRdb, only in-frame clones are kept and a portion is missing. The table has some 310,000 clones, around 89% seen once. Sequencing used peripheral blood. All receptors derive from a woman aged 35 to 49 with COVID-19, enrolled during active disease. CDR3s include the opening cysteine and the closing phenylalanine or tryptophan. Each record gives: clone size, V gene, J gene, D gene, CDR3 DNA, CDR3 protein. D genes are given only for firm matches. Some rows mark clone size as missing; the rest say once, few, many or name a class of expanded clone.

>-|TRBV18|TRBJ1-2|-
TGTGCCAGCTCACCACTTAAGACAGGCTATGGCTACACCTTC
CASSPLKTGYGYTF
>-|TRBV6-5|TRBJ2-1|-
TGTGCCAGCAGTTACAAGAGGACATTCGGGGGTGAGCAGTTCTTC
CASSYKRTFGGEQFF
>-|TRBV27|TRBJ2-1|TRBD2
TGTGCCAGCAGCACCTTAAGCGCGGGAGAGCGTAATGAGCAGTTCTTC
CASSTLSAGERNEQFF
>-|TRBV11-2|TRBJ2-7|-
TGTGCCAGCACCCTTAGGGCGGGTCCCTCCTACGAGCAGTACTTC
CASTLRAGPSYEQYF
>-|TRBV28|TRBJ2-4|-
TGTGCCAGCAGTTTAGATAACAGGGATCAAAACATTCAGTACTTC
CASSLDNRDQNIQYF
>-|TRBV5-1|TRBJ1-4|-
TGCGCCAGCAGCTTGGCAGGGCAGCCGACTAATGAAAAACTGTTTTTT
CASSLAGQPTNEKLFF
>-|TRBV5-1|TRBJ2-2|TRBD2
TGCGCCAGCAGCTTGAAGCGTTCGGGAGGGCCCGACACCGGGGAGCTGTTTTTT
CASSLKRSGGPDTGELFF
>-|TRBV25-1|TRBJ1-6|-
TGTGCCAGCAGGGCAGGAAATTCACCCCTCCACTTT
CASRAGNSPLHF
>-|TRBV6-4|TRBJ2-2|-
TGTGCCAGCAGTGACATGGCAATTTCCGGGGAGCTGTTTTTT
CASSDMAISGELFF
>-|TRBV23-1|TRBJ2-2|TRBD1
TGCGCCAGCAGTCGGGACAGGGCCCCTTCCCCGAACACCGGGGAGCTGTTTTTT
CASSRDRAPSPNTGELFF
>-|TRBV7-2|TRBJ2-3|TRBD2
TGTGCCAGCAGCTCTTGGACTAGCGGGAAAACGGATACGCAGTATTTT
CASSSWTSGKTDTQYF
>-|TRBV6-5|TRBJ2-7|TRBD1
TGTGCCAGCAGGCGGGACAGGGAGGCCTACGAGCAGTACTTC
CASRRDREAYEQYF
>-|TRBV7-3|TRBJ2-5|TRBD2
TGTGCCAGCAGCTCGGGACTAGCGGGACAAGAGACCCAGTACTTC
CASSSGLAGQETQYF
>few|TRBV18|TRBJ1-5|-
TGTGCCAGCTCACCGAACAGTTTGAGCAATCAGCCCCAGCATTTT
CASSPNSLSNQPQHF
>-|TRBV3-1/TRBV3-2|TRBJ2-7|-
TGTGCCAGCAGCCAAGAGCGCGAGCAGTACTTC
CASSQEREQYF
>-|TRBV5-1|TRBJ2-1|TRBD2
TGCGCCAGCAGCTTGGAGACTAGCGGGAGGTCCATCAATGAGCAGTTCTTC
CASSLETSGRSINEQFF
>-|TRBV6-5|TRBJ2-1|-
TGTGCCAGCAGTTACTCGACCCAGGGGTCGGGACAGTTCTTC
CASSYSTQGSGQFF
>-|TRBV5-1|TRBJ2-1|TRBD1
TGCGCCAGCAGCTTGGACGGGACAGGGTTTCAGGAGCAGTTCTTC
CASSLDGTGFQEQFF
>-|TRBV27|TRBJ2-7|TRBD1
TGTGCCAGCAGTACTGGGACAGGGCTCTGGTACGAGCAGTACTTC
CASSTGTGLWYEQYF
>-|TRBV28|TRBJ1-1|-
TGTGCCAGCAGTTTATTGGCCCCTGGGGCAGGGACTGAAGCTTTCTTT
CASSLLAPGAGTEAFF
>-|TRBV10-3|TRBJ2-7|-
TGTGCCATCAGTGCTAGGACAGTTCAATACGAGCAGTACTTC
CAISARTVQYEQYF
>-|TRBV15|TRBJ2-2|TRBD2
TGTGCCACCAGCAGAGATCGATTAGCGGGAGCAAACGGGGAGCTGTTTTTT
CATSRDRLAGANGELFF
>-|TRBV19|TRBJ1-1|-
TGTGCCAGTAGTATCGCGGGGGATGGCACTGAAGCTTTCTTT
CASSIAGDGTEAFF
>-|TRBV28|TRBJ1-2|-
TGTGCCAGCAGTCGACAGACCTGGGGCTACACCTTC
CASSRQTWGYTF
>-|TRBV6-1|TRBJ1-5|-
TGTGCCAGCAGTGAACTGTTAACCAGGGGCAATCAGCCCCAGCATTTT
CASSELLTRGNQPQHF
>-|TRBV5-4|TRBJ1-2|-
TGTGCCAGCAGCTCCGGCAAGGACAGCCTCTATGGCTACACCTTC
CASSSGKDSLYGYTF
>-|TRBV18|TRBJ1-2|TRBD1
TGTGCCAGCTCACCTCGGACAGGGGAAGGAGGCGGCTACACCTTC
CASSPRTGEGGGYTF
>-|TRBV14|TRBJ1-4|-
TGTGCCAGCAGCCAGTGGAGGACAGAAGGGGTTGAAAAACTGTTTTTT
CASSQWRTEGVEKLFF
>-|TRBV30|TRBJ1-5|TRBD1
TGTGCCTGGGCCCCGGAGACAGGGGAGGGGCAGCCCCAGCATTTT
CAWAPETGEGQPQHF
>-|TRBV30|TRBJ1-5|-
TGTGCCTGGAGTGCGGGACTTGTGGATCAGCCCCAGCATTTT
CAWSAGLVDQPQHF
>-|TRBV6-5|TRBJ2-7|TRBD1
TGTGCCAGCAGTTCCCCGACAGGGAGCTCCTACGAGCAGTACTTC
CASSSPTGSSYEQYF
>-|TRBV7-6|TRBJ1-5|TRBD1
TGTGCCAGCAGCTACGGACAGGGTGGTCAGCCCCAGCATTTT
CASSYGQGGQPQHF
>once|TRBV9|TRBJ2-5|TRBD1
TGTGCCAGCAGCGTAGCTCTAGGGGGCCGAGAGACCCAGTACTTC
CASSVALGGRETQYF
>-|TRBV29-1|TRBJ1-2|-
TGCAGCGTTACATTCCACACAGGATATGGCTACGCCTTC
CSVTFHTGYGYAF
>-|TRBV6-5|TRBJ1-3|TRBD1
TGTGCCAGCACCCAGGACAGGGGTGTAATGAACACCATATATTTT
CASTQDRGVMNTIYF
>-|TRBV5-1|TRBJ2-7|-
TGCGCCAGCAGCTTGAAATGGGAGACTTACTACGAGCAGTACTTC
CASSLKWETYYEQYF
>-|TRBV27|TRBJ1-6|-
TGTGCCAGCCAGGACCGCGGGTCCTCACCCCTCCACTTT
CASQDRGSSPLHF
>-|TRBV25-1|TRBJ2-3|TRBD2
TGTGCCAGCGGGACTAGCGGGGGGAGCACAGATACGCAGTATTTT
CASGTSGGSTDTQYF
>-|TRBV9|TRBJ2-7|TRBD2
TGTGCCAGCAGCGTGGGACTAGCTCAATCCGAGCAGTACTTC
CASSVGLAQSEQYF
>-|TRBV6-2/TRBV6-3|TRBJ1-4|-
TGTGCCAGCAGCCAACTAGGGTCCGGTGAAAAACTGTTTTTT
CASSQLGSGEKLFF
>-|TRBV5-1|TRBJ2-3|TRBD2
TGCGCCAGCAGCTCGACTAGCGGGAGCGCAGATACGCAGTATTTT
CASSSTSGSADTQYF
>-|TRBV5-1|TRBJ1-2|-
TGCGCCAGCAGCTTGGGGCAGGCGACTAACTATGGCTACACCTTC
CASSLGQATNYGYTF
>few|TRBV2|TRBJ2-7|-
TGTGCCAGCAGTGGTCTCTACGAGCAGTACTTC
CASSGLYEQYF
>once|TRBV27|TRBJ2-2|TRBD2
TGTGCCAGCAGTCTAGCGGGTCCAGCGAACACCGGGGAGCTGTTTTTT
CASSLAGPANTGELFF
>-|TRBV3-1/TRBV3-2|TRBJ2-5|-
TGTGCCAGCAGCCAAGATGGCGGGGGCCGCCAAGAGACCCAGTACTTC
CASSQDGGGRQETQYF
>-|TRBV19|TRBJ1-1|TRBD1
TGTGCCAGTAGTGCCCCGGGACAGGGGGAACCTGAAGCTTTCTTT
CASSAPGQGEPEAFF
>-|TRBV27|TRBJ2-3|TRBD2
TGTGCCAGCAGCCCTTTCCTAGCGGGGGGGCAAGATACGCAGTATTTT
CASSPFLAGGQDTQYF
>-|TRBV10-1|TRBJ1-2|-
TGCGCCACCCCGACGGGGGCTAACTATGGCTACACCTTC
CATPTGANYGYTF
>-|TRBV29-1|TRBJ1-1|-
TGCAGCGTTGGGGGAACAGGATTCCAGAACACTGAAGCTTTCTTT
CSVGGTGFQNTEAFF
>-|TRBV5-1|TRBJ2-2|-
TGCGCCAGCAGCTCCCCACTCAGGTCAGGGGTGGCGACCGGGGAGCTGTTTTTT
CASSSPLRSGVATGELFF
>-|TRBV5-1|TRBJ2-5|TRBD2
TGCGCCAGCAGCATTAGCGGGGCGGAGACCCAGTACTTC
CASSISGAETQYF
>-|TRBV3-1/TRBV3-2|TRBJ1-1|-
TGTGCCAGCAGCTCCAGTCCCAACACTGAAGCTTTCTTT
CASSSSPNTEAFF
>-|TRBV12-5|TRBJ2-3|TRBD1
TGTGCTAGTGGAGGGGGACAGGCGATCACAGATACGCAGTATTTT
CASGGGQAITDTQYF
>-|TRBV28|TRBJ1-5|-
TGTGCCAGCAGTTCTAACAATCAGCCCCAGCATTTT
CASSSNNQPQHF
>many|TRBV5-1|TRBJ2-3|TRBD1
TGCGCCAGCAGCCGGACAGGGTGGAAAACAGATACGCAGTATTTT
CASSRTGWKTDTQYF
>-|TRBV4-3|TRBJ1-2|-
TGCGCCAGCAGCCAAGGGGGGGGGCTCGACTATGGCTACACCTTC
CASSQGGGLDYGYTF
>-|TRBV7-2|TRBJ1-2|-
TGTGCCAGCAGCTTCAGTACCGGCAGGGTGATCCCTATTGGCTACACCTTC
CASSFSTGRVIPIGYTF
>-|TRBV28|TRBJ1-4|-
TGTGCCAGCAGTTCACCCGGCAGGGGTGCAACTAATGAAAAACTGTTTTTT
CASSSPGRGATNEKLFF